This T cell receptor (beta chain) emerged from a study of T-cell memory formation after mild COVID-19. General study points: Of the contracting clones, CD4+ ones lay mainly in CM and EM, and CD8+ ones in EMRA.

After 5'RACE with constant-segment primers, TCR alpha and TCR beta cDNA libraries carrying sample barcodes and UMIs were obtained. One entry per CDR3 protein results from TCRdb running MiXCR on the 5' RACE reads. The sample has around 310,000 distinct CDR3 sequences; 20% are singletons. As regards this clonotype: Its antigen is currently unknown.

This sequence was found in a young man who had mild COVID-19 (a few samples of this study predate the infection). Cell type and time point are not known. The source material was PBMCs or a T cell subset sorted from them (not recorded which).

In DNA, the CDR3 is TGTGCCACCAGTGACCCCGACCGGGGCGAGCCTCAGCCCCAGCATTTT. Amino acid sequence: CATSDPDRGEPQPQHF. This chain joins TRBV24-1 and TRBJ1-5; possibly TRBD1 for D (5 bases). The ends were cut back, 4 bases at V and 6 bases at J, with 18 bases in the middle. Per the germline V gene, CDR1 is KGHDR and CDR2 is SFDVKD. The CDR3 covers 16 residues.